Below are 8 T cell receptor beta chains sequenced from a single sample in a study of OX40 agonist ivuxolimab in advanced cancers. Measured with immunoSEQ multiplex PCR; TCRdb has only the in-frame clones, and not every one. Altogether fewer than 85,000 clones are present, about 85% being singletons, with the ten largest covering about 0.49%. The material sequenced was CD4+ or CD8+ T cells sorted from blood, taken in a trial of the OX40 agonist ivuxolimab. These receptors came from an adult with an advanced solid tumor such as melanoma, head and neck, liver or kidney cancer.

This sequence joins TRBV5-8 and TRBJ2-3; D unresolved. V lost 2 bases, J lost 6 bases, and 13 bases lay in between. Germline V gene sequence: CDR1 SGHTS, CDR2 YDEGEE. This CDR3 has 14 residues. The chain's CDR3 is CASSFRPASDTQYF. The CDR3 DNA follows: TGTGCCAGCAGCTTTCGGCCAGCGTCCGATACGCAGTATTTT.

The rearrangement joins TRBV10-3 to TRBJ2-7; D ambiguous. The CDR3 consists of 12 residues. V lost 3 bases to trimming and J lost 4 bases, with 7 bases between them. The germline CDR1 and CDR2 sequences are ENHRY and SYGVKD. CDR3: CAISERVYEQYF. DNA of the CDR3: TGTGCCATCAGTGAACGGGTGTACGAGCAGTACTTC.

This clone came up a few times. The V gene is TRBV7-2, the J gene TRBJ1-1; D call uncertain. Germline CDR1 is SGHTA and CDR2 is FQGNSA. CDR3 length: 13 amino acids. V lost 0 bases to trimming and J lost 1 base, with 3 bases between them. The CDR3 region is CASSLAANTEAFF. The CDR3 nucleotides read TGTGCCAGCAGCTTAGCGGCGAACACTGAAGCTTTCTTT. The complete variable domain, with remaining parts taken from reference TRBV7-2 and TRBJ1-1, reads GAGVSQSPSNKVTEKGKDVELRCDPISGHTALYWYRQSLGQGLEFLIYFQGNSAPDKSGLPSDRFSAERTGGSVSTLTIQRTQQEDSAVYLCASSLAANTEAFFGQGTRLTVV.

This chain uses TRBV19 with TRBJ2-7; TRBD1 matches 9 bases. Germline V CDR1 and CDR2: LNHDA, SQIVND (reference sequence). The ends lost 5 bases at V and 3 bases at J; junction bases unmatched: 5. This CDR3 spans 14 amino acids. CDR3 sequence reads: CASSPGQGVYEQYF. In DNA, the CDR3 is TGTGCCAGTAGTCCGGGACAGGGAGTCTACGAGCAGTACTTC.

This chain joins TRBV5-1 and TRBJ2-7, with 7 bases that match TRBD2. Germline assignment: CDR1 SGHRS and CDR2 YFSETQ. V trimming: 1 base; J trimming: 7 bases; junction bases outside the gene matches: 14. CDR3 size: 16 residues. CDR3 in DNA: TGCGCCAGCAGCTTGTCTGCGAGGGAGGGCCTGGGAGAGCAGTACTTC. Translating gives CASSLSAREGLGEQYF.

About this clone: At one end the junction does not follow the germline gene, possibly because of a read error. The rearrangement uses TRBV6-4 and TRBJ2-3; 9 bases map to TRBD2. The germline gives CDR1 MRHNA, CDR2 SNTAGT. The CDR3 runs 15 residues. Written as DNA, the CDR3 is TGTGCCAGTAGTGCTAGCGGGACTAGCACAGATACGCAGTATTTT. Encoded protein: CASSASGTSTDTQYF.

The rearrangement joins TRBV5-1 to TRBJ1-6, with D hard to call. The V gene's germline CDR1 is SGHRS and CDR2 YFSETQ. V was shortened by 5 bases and J by 10 bases, with 19 bases between the two germline ends. The length of the CDR3 is 15 residues. The CDR3 sequence is CASSRSGIVSSPLHF. The CDR3 DNA is TGCGCCAGCAGTCGATCGGGAATTGTCTCCTCACCCCTCCACTTT.

This chain links TRBV29-1 with TRBJ1-5; the D is unclear. Looked up from germline, CDR1 is SQVTM and CDR2 is ANQGSEA. With 5 bases removed from V and 2 bases from J, the gap between germline ends came to 7 bases. The CDR3 is 12 residues long. The CDR3: CSVIRGNQPQHF. The CDR3 DNA sequence: TGCAGCGTTATCCGGGGCAATCAGCCCCAGCATTTT.